The clone carrying this TCR beta chain has a handful of counts. The antigen remains undetermined. Trimming removed 6 bases from V and 1 base from J; junction bases left unmatched: 11. Germline values: CDR1 MDHEN, CDR2 SYDVKM. The CDR3 is 16 residues long. One entry per CDR3 protein, called by TCRdb with MiXCR from the reads. Of more than 90,000 distinct CDR3 sequences in the sample, about 9.4% were seen once. The sample comes from a study of T cell repertoires in cytomegalovirus infection. Study outcomes and limitations: What dominated the ex vivo response were HLA-C-restricted CMV-specific TCR beta clonotypes.

This chain connects TRBV28 to TRBJ2-5; 7 bases fit TRBD1. The source is a human donor in good health (CMV status not recorded). Some clones in this sample may be carry-over from other donors' samples. The sequenced sample consisted of PBMCs, sequenced either directly or after in vitro stimulation (not recorded which). The CDR3: CASSIRRTGAQETQYF. The CDR3 bases are TGTGCCAGCAGCATAAGGAGAACAGGGGCCCAAGAGACCCAGTACTTC. Using reference TRBV28 and TRBJ2-5 for the parts outside the CDR3, the full variable domain is DVKVTQSSRYLVKRTGEKVFLECVQDMDHENMFWYRQDPGLGLRLIYFSYDVKMKEKGDIPEGYSVSREKKERFSLILESASTNQTSMYLCASSIRRTGAQETQYFGPGTRLLVL.